This entry describes one T cell receptor (beta chain). Its antigen is undetermined. This record belongs to a study of shared clonotypes between healthy human individuals. CDR1 is MDHEN and CDR2 is SYDVKM in the germline V gene. V was pared by 2 bases and J by 10 bases, with 8 bases between. This CDR3 is 11 amino acids long. The input for sorted-subset replicate PCRs was approximately 190 ng DNA, tens of thousands of T cell genomes. Only in-frame clones appear in the TCRdb table, and some are missing; sequencing was by immunoSEQ multiplex PCR. The sample lists some 680,000 clones; around 73% were seen once. Study-level findings and limits: In contrast to clonotypes shared by all four donors, non-shared clonotypes had lower generation probabilities. An expected dependence of interdonor clonotype sharing on sequencing depth was noted.

This receptor was obtained from a woman between 25 and 40 years old in good health. The chain has TRBV28 and TRBJ1-1; D gene uncertain. Sample: memory CD4+ T cells sorted from blood. The sample's subset: CD45RA-negative fraction. The CDR3 region has the DNA TGTGCCAGCAGTTTAGAGGATCCAGCTTTCTTT. Translating it yields CASSLEDPAFF.